The next 12 T cell receptor beta chains were all read from a single sample in a study of metastatic and nonmetastatic thyroid tumors. From the PCR reads, TCRdb re-called clones with MiXCR. This table holds roughly 89,000 clones, approximately 12% found once. All patients were treatment-naive before thyroid surgery. Source material: tumor tissue. The receptors originated from a female donor with papillary thyroid cancer or a benign thyroid nodule (not recorded which). Some clones in this sample may be carry-over from other donors' samples.

This clone was counted ten times or more. The chain links TRBV30 to TRBJ1-1, with D perhaps matching TRBD1 (5 bases). This CDR3 comprises 16 residues. V lost 3 bases and J 0 bases, leaving 17 bases between the germline ends. Germline CDR1 reads GTSNPN; CDR2 reads SVGIG (reference sequence). CDR3 nucleotide sequence: TGTGCCTGGAGGGCGGGACGGCCCTTAATGAACACTGAAGCTTTCTTT. Amino acids: CAWRAGRPLMNTEAFF.

This rearrangement joins TRBV7-4 to TRBJ1-3; TRBD1 agrees at 7 bases. The CDR3 runs to 16 residues. V trimming: 5 bases; J trimming: 4 bases; junction bases outside the gene matches: 11. Germline CDR1 and CDR2: SGHVT and SQSDAQ. The CDR3: CASSPEDRVCGNTIYF. For the CDR3, the DNA is TGTGCCAGCAGCCCCGAAGACAGGGTTTGCGGAAACACCATATATTTT.

Turning to this clone: This may be a read error: a much more frequent sequence differs by one nucleotide. The rearrangement joins TRBV5-5 to TRBJ2-5, with D possibly being TRBD2 (6 bases). The CDR3 is 16 residues long. The germline gives CDR1 SGHKS, CDR2 YYEKEE (reference sequence). V was pared by 4 bases and J by 4 bases, with 20 bases between. The CDR3 reads CASSTPIAVGGETQYF. CDR3 DNA: TGTGCCAGCAGCACCCCCATAGCGGTGGGGGGAGAGACCCAGTACTTC.

This clone showed up many times. The chain has TRBV13 and TRBJ2-7; 8 nucleotides match TRBD2. The junction had 10 bases not matched to a gene; V was cut back by 4 bases and J by 5 bases. Germline loops: CDR1 PRHDT, CDR2 FYEKMQ (reference sequence). The CDR3 has 15 residues. In DNA form, the CDR3 reads TGTGCCAGCAGCTCCGGGGGGGCGGGTGGCAACGAGCAGTACTTC. It translates to CASSSGGAGGNEQYF. Full variable domain (rest looked up from reference TRBV13 and TRBJ2-7): AAGVIQSPRHLIKEKRETATLKCYPIPRHDTVYWYQQGPGQDPQFLISFYEKMQSDKGSIPDRFSAQQFSDYHSELNMSSLELGDSALYFCASSSGGAGGNEQYFGPGTRLTVT.

In its sample, this clone was seen many times. This rearrangement joins TRBV12-3 or TRBV12-4 to TRBJ1-4; 11 positions agree with TRBD1. Trimming took 0 bases from V and 12 from J; bases not matched to a gene: 3. The CDR3 has 14 amino acids. CDR3 protein: CASSLAGQGEELFF. The DNA for the CDR3 is TGTGCCAGCAGTTTAGCGGGACAGGGGGAGGAACTGTTTTTT.

At least ten counts were recorded for this clone. The chain has TRBV11-2 and TRBJ2-5; D call uncertain. Germline values: CDR1 SGHAT, CDR2 FQNNGV. This CDR3 is built from 15 residues. V gave up 0 bases and J gave up 0 bases, with 8 bases separating them. The CDR3 loop reads CASSLEGQYQETQYF. For the CDR3, the DNA is TGTGCCAGCAGCTTAGAGGGTCAGTACCAAGAGACCCAGTACTTC. Drawing the rest from reference TRBV11-2 and TRBJ2-5, the complete variable domain is EAGVAQSPRYKIIEKRQSVAFWCNPISGHATLYWYQQILGQGPKLLIQFQNNGVVDDSQLPKDRFSAERLKGVDSTLKIQPAKLEDSAVYLCASSLEGQYQETQYFGPGTRLLVL.

The V and J genes are TRBV5-4 and TRBJ2-5, with 7 bases identical to TRBD1. Trimming cost V 6 bases and J 7 bases; bases outside gene matches: 9. Germline V gene data show CDR1 as SGHNT and CDR2 as YYREEE (reference sequence). The CDR3 is made up of 13 amino acids. The CDR3 is CASTLDRVGTQYF. CDR3 nucleotide sequence: TGTGCCAGCACCCTCGACAGGGTCGGGACCCAGTACTTC.

This clone was observed at least ten times. This specimen includes other DNA sequences encoding the same CDR3. This sequence joins TRBV2 and TRBJ1-3; a possible D gene is TRBD1 (6 bases). CDR1 SNHLY and CDR2 FYNNEI come from the germline V gene. V lost 3 bases to trimming and J lost 2 bases, with 11 bases between them. The CDR3 contains 15 residues. CDR3 protein: CASSDPPGAGNTIYF. CDR3 bases: TGTGCCAGCAGTGACCCCCCAGGGGCTGGAAACACCATATATTTT.

This clone was counted only a few times. The chain has TRBV2 and TRBJ2-7; D is possibly TRBD2 (6 bases). The length of the CDR3 is 16 residues. The germline V gene encodes CDR1 SNHLY and CDR2 FYNNEI. V gave up 7 bases and J gave up 5 bases, with 24 bases separating them. The CDR3 nucleotides are TGTGCCAGCATGGGGACGGGAGACCCACCGGGGAACGAGCAGTACTTC. This translates into CASMGTGDPPGNEQYF.

On this clone: It is likely a read error, because the conserved phenylalanine at the end of the CDR3 is missing. The chain has TRBV20-1 and TRBJ2-7, with a tentative D call TRBD1 (6 bases). Germline-derived CDR1 and CDR2 are DFQATT and SNEGSKA (reference sequence). CDR3 length: 15 amino acids. The CDR3 nucleotides are TGCAGTTCTAGAGTCCCGGACAGAATTACCTACGAGCAGTACTTA. Amino acids: CSSRVPDRITYEQYL.

In this sample, this clone turned up many times. This sequence joins TRBV19 and TRBJ1-5; 10 bases line up with TRBD1. The V segment lost 6 bases and the J segment 6 bases; nucleotides outside the gene matches: 2. Germline V gives CDR1 LNHDA, CDR2 SQIVND (reference sequence). The CDR3 extends over 13 amino acids. The CDR3 reads CASRGQGGQPQHF. The DNA for the CDR3 is TGTGCCAGTAGAGGACAGGGGGGTCAGCCCCAGCATTTT. Variable domain in full (rest from reference TRBV19 and TRBJ1-5): DGGITQSPKYLFRKEGQNVTLSCEQNLNHDAMYWYRQDPGQGLRLIYYSQIVNDFQKGDIAEGYSVSREKKESFPLTVTSAQKNPTAFYLCASRGQGGQPQHFGDGTRLSIL.

This clone turned up a few times. No conserved phenylalanine or tryptophan ends this CDR3, so it is likely a read error. The chain has TRBV5-1 and TRBJ2-7; D is possibly TRBD2 (5 bases). This CDR3 is 15 amino acids long. CDR1 SGHRS and CDR2 YFSETQ come from the germline V gene. The CDR3 DNA follows: TGCGCCAGCAGCCTCCCGGGGTTAGGCTCCCACGAGCAGTACCTC. Translated, it gives CASSLPGLGSHEQYL.